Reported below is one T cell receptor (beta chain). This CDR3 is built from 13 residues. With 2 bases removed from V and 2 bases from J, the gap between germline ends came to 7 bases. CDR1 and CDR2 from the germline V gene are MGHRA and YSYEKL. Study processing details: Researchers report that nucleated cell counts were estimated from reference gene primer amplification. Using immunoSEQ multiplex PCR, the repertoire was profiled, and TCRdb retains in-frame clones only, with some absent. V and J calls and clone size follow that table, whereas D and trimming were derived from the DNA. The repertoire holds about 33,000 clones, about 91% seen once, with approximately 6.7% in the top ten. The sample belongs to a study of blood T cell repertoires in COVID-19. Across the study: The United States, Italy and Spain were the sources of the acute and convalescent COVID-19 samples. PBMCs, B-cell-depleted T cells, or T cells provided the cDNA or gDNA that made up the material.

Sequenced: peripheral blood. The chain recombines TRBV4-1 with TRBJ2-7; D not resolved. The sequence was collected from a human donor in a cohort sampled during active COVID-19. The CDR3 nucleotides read TGCGCCAGCAGCCAATCTAGTGCCTACGAGCAGTACTTC. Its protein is CASSQSSAYEQYF.